The source of this TCR beta chain is a study of graft-versus-host responses after intestinal transplantation. Background on the study: The transplants performed in recipients were multivisceral, liver-intestinal, or isolated intestinal. The whole recipient group had anti-thymocyte globulin induction followed by tacrolimus and steroids for roughly three years.

Details on this clone: The antigen remains unidentified.

Notes on the study in general: GvH clones turned up in recipient marrow; some had shown up first in ileum or blood.

The repertoire was sequenced with immunoSEQ multiplex PCR; TCRdb's copy has only in-frame clones and lacks some. The table lists about 97,000 clones, more than 80% of them singletons. Germline CDR1 and CDR2: WSHSY and SAAADI. Trimming cost V 2 bases and J 2 bases; bases outside gene matches: 1. This CDR3 has 14 residues. This sequence originates from a human patient who received an intestinal transplant, so some T cells may come from the graft donor. This specimen consisted of PBMCs, obtained 450 to 460 days after intestinal transplant. The V and J genes are TRBV10-2 and TRBJ2-7; 9 nucleotides align to TRBD1. The CDR3: CASSEDRGTYEQYF. The CDR3 DNA is TGCGCCAGCAGTGAGGACAGGGGGACCTACGAGCAGTACTTC.